The sequence of this TCR beta chain was determined in a study of shared clonotypes between healthy human individuals (dated by TCRdb to 2018 to 2020). Concerning the study at large: A few men and a couple of women, aged 18 to 49 years, made up the cohort. For each donor, three plates each were used for CD4 naive and CD4 memory, two plates were used for CD8 naive, and one plate was used for CD8 memory. Blood TCR repertoires of five healthy adults were deeply sequenced to estimate repertoire size and the extent of clonotype sharing between individuals. Different laboratories and diverse techniques were used to prepare libraries and sequence TCR repertoires, to increase sequencing depth and limit assay-specific biases. Per donor, leukapheresis produced somewhere between about 0.85 and 9.5 billion PBMCs. The paper's findings and limits, for the study overall: Because the study included a small number of donors, the genetic and exposure-history diversity represented was limited. Even with the large sequencing depth, rarefaction of the sorted-subset datasets indicated that sequencing was incomplete. Across a handful of donors, around 5.4% of naive CD4, 3% to 4% of naive CD8, 2% to 2.5% of memory CD4, and approximately 0.4% of memory CD8 clonotypes were shared. Compared with non-shared clonotypes, the clonotypes found in all four sorted-subset donors had higher generation probabilities. Pairwise subsampling indicated that sequencing depth was expected to affect the degree of clonotype sharing among donors. Naive subsets generally had larger estimated clonotype richness than memory subsets did. Sampling was restricted to blood, and TCR repertoires in tissues likely differ from the TCR repertoires found in blood.

Using the deep immunoSEQ assay, multiplex PCR amplified TCR CDR3 regions from genomic DNA. Genomic DNA extracted from each cell subset was distributed evenly over all wells of several immunoSEQ 96-well plates, and each plate served as one replicate. For sorted subsets, roughly 200 ng of genomic DNA, equivalent to 25,000 to 30,000 T cell genomes, went into each replicate PCR. The purified libraries were quantified using a Qubit 3.0 fluorometer, sized with a Bioanalyzer 2100, and then quantified again using the KAPA Library Quantification kit. Every immunoSEQ 96-well plate was sequenced on a separate single-read 150-cycle Illumina NextSeq 550 flow cell. Under the source paper's analysis protocol: Because only junctional sequences without quality scores were contained in the immunoSEQ output, filtering matching that applied to full-length reads could not be performed. Sequences were annotated with PyIR, a Python wrapper for IgBLAST v1.9, using IMGT germline references to assign V/J genes and CDR3. Any read was removed if the V/J assignment was weak (E-value above 1e-6), the CDR3 was missing, or the read contained stop codons, out-of-frame junctions, or ambiguous translated residues. V3J clonotypes were defined by identical inferred V gene, J gene, and CDR3 amino acid sequence. The percentage overlap between two repertoires was calculated by dividing the number of shared unique clonotypes by the size of the smaller repertoire. Richness of each repertoire was evaluated using RTK rarefaction, the Chao1 estimator, and Recon v2.1 estimates of unobserved clonotypes. For all TCRbeta clonotypes obtained by the gDNA method from a handful of donors, generation probabilities were computed with OLGA. TCRdb took this table from immuneACCESS and kept in-frame rearrangements with V and J called. Such tables lack part of the clones; where checked against another copy, unresolved V genes explain under half of the gap, and the rest is unexplained. That table gives V, J and clone size, and the DNA gave D and trimming. Across this sample there are roughly 600,000 clones, with about 98% seen only once. 0.3% of the sample is taken by the ten largest.

Looking up the germline V gene (reference sequence) yields CDR1 GTSNPN and CDR2 SVGIG. Measured from the cysteine to the phenylalanine, the CDR3 is 12 residues long. Only the CDR3 region is kept as DNA, spanning 36 bases read in frame from base 1. The V and J ends are trimmed by 1 base and 1 base, leaving 5 bases between them. A remark on this clone: What this receptor recognizes is not known. No clone much larger than this one lies a single base away; base qualities are absent.

CD8 naive samples consisted of CD45RO-negative cells that were positively selected for CCR7, yielding a CD45RA+CCR7+ population without TemRA cells. The donors were healthy, HIV-negative adults who had no recently reported acute infections or vaccinations. Every donor was a Caucasian adult living in Nashville, Tennessee, USA. After blood collection by leukapheresis, PBMCs were isolated using Ficoll-Histopaque density gradient centrifugation and then cryopreserved in the vapor phase of liquid nitrogen. Purity and quantity of every magnetically sorted T cell population were checked by analytical flow cytometry. Genomic DNA was isolated from every sorted fraction and measured by UV absorbance on a Nanodrop 2000c.

This sequence originates from a man younger than 40 in good health. The sample comprised naive CD8+ T cells sorted from blood. In the paper's terms, the cell subset or site label means: CD45RA+CCR7+. This sequence uses TRBV30 and TRBJ2-7; the D segment cannot be called with confidence. The CDR3 reads as follows: CAWSEGSYEQYF. The DNA sequence is as follows: TGTGCCTGGAGTGAGGGATCCTACGAGCAGTACTTC.